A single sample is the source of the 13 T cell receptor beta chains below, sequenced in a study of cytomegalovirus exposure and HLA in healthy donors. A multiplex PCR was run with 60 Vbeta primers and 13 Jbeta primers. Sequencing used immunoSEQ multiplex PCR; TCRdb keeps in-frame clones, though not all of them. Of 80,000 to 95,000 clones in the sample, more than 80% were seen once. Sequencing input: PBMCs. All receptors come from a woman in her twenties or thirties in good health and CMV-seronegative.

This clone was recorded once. Written as DNA, the CDR3 is TGTGCCAGCAGTTCCGACAGAATAAATTCACCCCTCCACTTT. As protein: CASSSDRINSPLHF. This chain links TRBV25-1 with TRBJ1-6; D may be TRBD1 (5 bases). Germline CDR1 MGHDK, CDR2 SYGVNS. The CDR3 sequence is 14 residues long. Trimming removed 5 bases from V and 7 bases from J, with 12 bases in between. The full variable domain, in which reference TRBV25-1 and TRBJ1-6 provide the parts outside the CDR3, is EADIYQTPRYLVIGTGKKITLECSQTMGHDKMYWYQQDPGMELHLIHYSYGVNSTEKGDLSSESTVSRIRTEHFPLTLESARPSHTSQYLCASSSDRINSPLHFGNGTRLTVT.

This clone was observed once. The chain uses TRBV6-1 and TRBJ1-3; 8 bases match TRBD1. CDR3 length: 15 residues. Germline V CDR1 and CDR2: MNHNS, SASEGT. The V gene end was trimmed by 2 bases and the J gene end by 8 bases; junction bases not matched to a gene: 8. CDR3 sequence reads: CASSEKATGVDTIYF. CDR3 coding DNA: TGTGCCAGCAGTGAAAAAGCGACAGGGGTTGACACCATATATTTT.

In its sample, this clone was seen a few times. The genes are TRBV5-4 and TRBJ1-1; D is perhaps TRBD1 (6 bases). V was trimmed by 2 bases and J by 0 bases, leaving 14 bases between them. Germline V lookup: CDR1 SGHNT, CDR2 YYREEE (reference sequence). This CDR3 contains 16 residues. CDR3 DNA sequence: TGTGCCAGCAGCTTCTCGGTGGGACAAATGAACACTGAAGCTTTCTTT. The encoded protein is CASSFSVGQMNTEAFF. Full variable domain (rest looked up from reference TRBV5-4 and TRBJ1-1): ETGVTQSPTHLIKTRGQQVTLRCSSQSGHNTVSWYQQALGQGPQFIFQYYREEENGRGNFPPRFSGLQFPNYSSELNVNALELDDSALYLCASSFSVGQMNTEAFFGQGTRLTVV.

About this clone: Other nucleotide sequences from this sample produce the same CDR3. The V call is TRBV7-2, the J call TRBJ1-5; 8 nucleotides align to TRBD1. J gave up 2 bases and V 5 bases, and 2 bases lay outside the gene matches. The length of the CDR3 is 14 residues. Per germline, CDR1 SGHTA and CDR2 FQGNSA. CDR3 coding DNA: TGTGCCAGCAGCCCGACAGGGGGCAATCAGCCCCAGCATTTT. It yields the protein CASSPTGGNQPQHF.

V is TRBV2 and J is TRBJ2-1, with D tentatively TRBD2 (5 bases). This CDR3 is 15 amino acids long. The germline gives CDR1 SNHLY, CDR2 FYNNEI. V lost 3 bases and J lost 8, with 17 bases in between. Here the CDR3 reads CASSDGEYVSDEQFF. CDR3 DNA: TGTGCCAGCAGTGACGGGGAATACGTATCAGATGAGCAGTTCTTC.

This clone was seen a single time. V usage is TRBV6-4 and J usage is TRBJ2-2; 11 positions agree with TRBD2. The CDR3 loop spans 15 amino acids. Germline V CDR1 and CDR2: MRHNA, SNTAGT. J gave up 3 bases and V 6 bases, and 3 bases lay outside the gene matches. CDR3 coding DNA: TGTGCCAGCAGGGTACTAGCGGGAGACACCGGGGAGCTGTTTTTT. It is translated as CASRVLAGDTGELFF.

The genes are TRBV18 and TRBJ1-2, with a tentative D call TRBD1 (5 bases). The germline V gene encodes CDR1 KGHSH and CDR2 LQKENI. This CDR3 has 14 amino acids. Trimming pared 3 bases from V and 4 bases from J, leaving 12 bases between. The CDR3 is CASSPSTDTYGYTF. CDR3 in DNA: TGTGCCAGCTCACCCTCGACAGACACCTATGGCTACACCTTC.

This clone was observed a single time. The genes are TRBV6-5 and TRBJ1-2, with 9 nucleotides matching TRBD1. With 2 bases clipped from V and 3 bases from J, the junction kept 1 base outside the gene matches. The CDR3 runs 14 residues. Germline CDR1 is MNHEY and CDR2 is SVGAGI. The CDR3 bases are TGTGCCAGCAGTTACAGGACAGGGGACTATGGCTACACCTTC. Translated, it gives CASSYRTGDYGYTF.

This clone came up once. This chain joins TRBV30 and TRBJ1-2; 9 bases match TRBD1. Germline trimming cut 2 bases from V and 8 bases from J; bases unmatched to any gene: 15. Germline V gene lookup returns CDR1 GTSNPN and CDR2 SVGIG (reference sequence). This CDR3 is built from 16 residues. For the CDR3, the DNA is TGTGCCTGGAGTTCTTCCTCCACGGACAGGGGTCGGGGCTACACCTTC. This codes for CAWSSSSTDRGRGYTF.

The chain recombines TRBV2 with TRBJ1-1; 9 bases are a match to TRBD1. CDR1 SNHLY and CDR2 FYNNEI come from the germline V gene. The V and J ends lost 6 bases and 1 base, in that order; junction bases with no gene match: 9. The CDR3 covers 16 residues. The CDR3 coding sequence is TGTGCCAGCAGGGACAGGGGATTCGGTAGGAACACTGAAGCTTTCTTT. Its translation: CASRDRGFGRNTEAFF. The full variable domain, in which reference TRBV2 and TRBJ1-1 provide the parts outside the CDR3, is EPEVTQTPSHQVTQMGQEVILRCVPISNHLYFYWYRQILGQKVEFLVSFYNNEISEKSEIFDDQFSVERPDGSNFTLKIRSTKLEDSAMYFCASRDRGFGRNTEAFFGQGTRLTVV.

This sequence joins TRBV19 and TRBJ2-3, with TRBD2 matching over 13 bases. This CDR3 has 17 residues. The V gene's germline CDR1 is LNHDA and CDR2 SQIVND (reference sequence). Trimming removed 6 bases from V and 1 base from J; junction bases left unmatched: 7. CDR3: CASSLGLAGSRTDTQYF. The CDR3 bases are TGTGCCAGTAGCCTGGGACTAGCGGGATCCCGCACAGATACGCAGTATTTT.

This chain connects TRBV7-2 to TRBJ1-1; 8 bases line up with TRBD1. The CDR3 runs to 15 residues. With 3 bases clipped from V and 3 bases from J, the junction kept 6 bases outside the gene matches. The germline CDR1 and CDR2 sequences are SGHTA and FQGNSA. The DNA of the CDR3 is TGTGCCAGCAGCTTTAAAGGGACAGGATACACTGAAGCTTTCTTT. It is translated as CASSFKGTGYTEAFF.

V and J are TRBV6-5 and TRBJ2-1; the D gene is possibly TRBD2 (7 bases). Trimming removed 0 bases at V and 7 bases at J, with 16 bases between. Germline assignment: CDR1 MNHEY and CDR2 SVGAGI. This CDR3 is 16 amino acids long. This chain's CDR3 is CASSYSLGGAMNEQFF. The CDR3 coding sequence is TGTGCCAGCAGTTACTCTCTTGGGGGGGCTATGAATGAGCAGTTCTTC.